This entry describes one T cell receptor (beta chain). In the authors' workflow: Reference gene primer amplification gave nucleated cell count estimates. The protocol was immunoSEQ multiplex PCR, while the TCRdb copy is restricted to in-frame clones and leaves out a portion. That table gives V, J and clone size, and the DNA gave D and trimming. The sample has fewer than 250,000 clones; 75% to 85% are singletons. CDR1 is MNHNY and CDR2 is SVGAGI in the germline V gene (reference sequence). CDR3 size: 15 residues. V lost 5 bases, J lost 3 bases, and 14 bases lay in between. The data stem from a study of blood T cell repertoires in COVID-19. Study as a whole: Acute and convalescent COVID-19 specimens originated in the United States, Italy and Spain. PBMCs, B-cell-depleted T cells, or T cells were the source of the cDNA or gDNA that made up the material.

Sequencing was done on a sample of peripheral blood. The V gene is TRBV6-6, the J gene TRBJ1-5; possible D gene TRBD1, 5 bases. The TCR originated in a human donor in a cohort sampled during active COVID-19. As DNA, the CDR3 is TGTGCCAGCAGTATGATTTCAGGGTTCAATCAGCCCCAGCATTTT. This codes for CASSMISGFNQPQHF.